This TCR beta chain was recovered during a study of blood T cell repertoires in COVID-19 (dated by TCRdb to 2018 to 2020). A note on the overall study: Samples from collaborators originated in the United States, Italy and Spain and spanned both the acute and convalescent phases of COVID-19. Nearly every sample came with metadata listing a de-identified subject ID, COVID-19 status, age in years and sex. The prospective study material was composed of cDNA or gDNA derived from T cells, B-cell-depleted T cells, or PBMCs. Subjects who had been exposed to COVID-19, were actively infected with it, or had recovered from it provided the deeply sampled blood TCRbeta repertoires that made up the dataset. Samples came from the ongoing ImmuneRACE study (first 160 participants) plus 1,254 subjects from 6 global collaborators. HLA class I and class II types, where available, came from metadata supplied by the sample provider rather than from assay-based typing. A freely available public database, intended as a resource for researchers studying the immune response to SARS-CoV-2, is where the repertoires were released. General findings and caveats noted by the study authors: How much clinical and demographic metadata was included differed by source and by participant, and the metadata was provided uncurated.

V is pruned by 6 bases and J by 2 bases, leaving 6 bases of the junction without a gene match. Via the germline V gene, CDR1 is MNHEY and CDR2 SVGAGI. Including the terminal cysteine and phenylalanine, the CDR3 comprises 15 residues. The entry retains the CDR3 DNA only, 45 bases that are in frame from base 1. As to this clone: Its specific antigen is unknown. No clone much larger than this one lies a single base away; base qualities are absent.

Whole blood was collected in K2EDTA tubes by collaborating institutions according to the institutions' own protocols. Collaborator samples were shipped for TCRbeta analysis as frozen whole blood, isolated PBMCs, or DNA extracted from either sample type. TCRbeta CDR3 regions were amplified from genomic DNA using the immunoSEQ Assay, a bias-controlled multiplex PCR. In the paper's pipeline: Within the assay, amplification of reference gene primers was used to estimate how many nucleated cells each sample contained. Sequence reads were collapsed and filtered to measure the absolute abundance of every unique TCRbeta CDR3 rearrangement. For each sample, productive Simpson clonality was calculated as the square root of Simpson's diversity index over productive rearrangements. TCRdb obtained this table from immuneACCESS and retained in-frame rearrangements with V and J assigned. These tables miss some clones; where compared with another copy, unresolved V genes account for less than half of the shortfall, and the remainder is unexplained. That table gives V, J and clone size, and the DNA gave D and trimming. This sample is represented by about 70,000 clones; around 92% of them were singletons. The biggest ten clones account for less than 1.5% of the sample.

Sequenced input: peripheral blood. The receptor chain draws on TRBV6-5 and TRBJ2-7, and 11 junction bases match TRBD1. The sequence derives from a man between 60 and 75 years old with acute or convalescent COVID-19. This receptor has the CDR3 CASRTGTGGPYEQYF. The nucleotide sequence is TGTGCCAGCAGAACCGGGACAGGGGGACCCTACGAGCAGTACTTC.